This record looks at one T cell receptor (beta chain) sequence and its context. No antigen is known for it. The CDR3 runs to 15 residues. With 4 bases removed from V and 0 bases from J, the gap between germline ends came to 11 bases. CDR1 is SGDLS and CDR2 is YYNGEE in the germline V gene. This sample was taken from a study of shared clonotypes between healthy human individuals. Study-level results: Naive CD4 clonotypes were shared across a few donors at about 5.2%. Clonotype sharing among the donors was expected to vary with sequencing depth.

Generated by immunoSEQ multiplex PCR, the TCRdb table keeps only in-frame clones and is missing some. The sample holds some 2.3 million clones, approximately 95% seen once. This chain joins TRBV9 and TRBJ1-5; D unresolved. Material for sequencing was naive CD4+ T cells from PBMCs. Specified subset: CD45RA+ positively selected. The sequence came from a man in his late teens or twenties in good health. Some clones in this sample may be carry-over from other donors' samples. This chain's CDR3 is CASSLGSISNQPQHF. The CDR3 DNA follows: TGTGCCAGCAGCTTGGGAAGCATTAGCAATCAGCCCCAGCATTTT.